Each of the 8 T cell receptor beta chains below was sequenced from the same sample in a study of identical twins. TCRdb processed the 5' RACE reads anew with MiXCR; each CDR3 protein has one entry. The sample carries approximately 690,000 distinct CDR3 sequences, roughly 6% recorded once. Sequences were obtained from naive T cells sorted from blood. Receptor source: a man between 18 and 35 years old in good health.

The chain recombines TRBV30 with TRBJ2-3; D remains ambiguous. Trimming cost V 8 bases and J 0 bases, with 18 bases left between them. The CDR3 spans 15 residues. Germline V lookup: CDR1 GTSNPN, CDR2 SVGIG (reference sequence). The CDR3 DNA sequence: TGTGCCCGGCGACTCGGCTGGAAGAGCACAGATACGCAGTATTTT. Translation gives CARRLGWKSTDTQYF.

About this clonotype: Mismatch with germline at one junction end may stem from a read error. This rearrangement joins TRBV19 to TRBJ1-1; D is perhaps TRBD1 (5 bases). The germline gives CDR1 LNHDA, CDR2 SQIVND (reference sequence). There are 16 residues in the CDR3. CDR3 sequence reads: CASSIDRGRLKTEAFF. CDR3 bases: TGTGCCAGTAGTATAGATCGGGGGAGATTGAAGACTGAAGCTTTCTTT.

The gene calls are TRBV4-2 and TRBJ2-5; unclear D gene. The CDR3 length is 16 residues. The germline V gene has CDR1 LGHNA and CDR2 YNFKEQ. The V gene lost 0 bases and the J gene lost 2 bases, with 13 bases spanning the gap. CDR3: CASSQEGGLTQETQYF. CDR3 in DNA: TGTGCCAGCAGCCAAGAGGGTGGCCTAACTCAAGAGACCCAGTACTTC.

This clonotype was detected only a few times. The chain has TRBV19 and TRBJ2-5; D is undetermined. The CDR3 contains 13 residues. Germline loops: CDR1 LNHDA, CDR2 SQIVND (reference sequence). The V end lost 4 bases, the J end lost 4 bases, and 10 bases lay between the germline ends. The CDR3 reads CASSRARVETQYF. The CDR3 bases are TGTGCCAGTAGTAGGGCCCGAGTAGAGACCCAGTACTTC.

This clonotype was detected ten times or more. The CDR3 region has the DNA TGCAGTGCTAGAGATTGGAATGGGGTTGAAACTGAAGCTTTCTTT. Protein product: CSARDWNGVETEAFF. This chain joins TRBV20-1 and TRBJ1-1; no clear D gene. V was trimmed by 0 bases and J by 5 bases, leaving 16 bases between them. CDR3 length equals 15 residues. Germline loops: CDR1 DFQATT, CDR2 SNEGSKA (reference sequence).

This sequence joins TRBV5-1 and TRBJ1-1; unclear D gene. Germline V gene data show CDR1 as SGHRS and CDR2 as YFSETQ. The CDR3 has 14 residues. The germline V and J ends were trimmed by 2 bases and 0 bases, with 8 bases remaining between them. The CDR3 region is CASSLSAVNTEAFF. The CDR3 DNA is TGCGCCAGCAGCTTATCGGCAGTGAACACTGAAGCTTTCTTT.

This clonotype was seen a handful of times. The chain is built from TRBV15 and TRBJ1-5, with D possibly TRBD1 on 6 matching bases. V was trimmed by 1 base and J by 6 bases, leaving 13 bases between them. Looked up from germline, CDR1 is LNHNV and CDR2 is YYDKDF (reference sequence). This CDR3 region has 15 residues. The CDR3 nucleotides read TGTGCCACCAGCAGAGTAAGACAGGCAGGTCAGCCCCAGCATTTT. This encodes CATSRVRQAGQPQHF.

This clonotype appeared a few times. The chain carries TRBV7-3 and TRBJ2-7, with a weak D call TRBD2 (6 bases). V lost 5 bases and J 1 base, leaving 9 bases between the germline ends. The germline V gene has CDR1 SGHTA and CDR2 FQGTGA. The CDR3 spans 13 residues. CDR3 DNA: TGTGCCAGCAGCAACGGAGGGTCCTACGAGCAGTACTTC. Amino acids: CASSNGGSYEQYF.